This T cell receptor (beta chain) comes out of a study of blood T cell repertoires in COVID-19. Participants reported their clinical history, and cohort assignment relied on those reports. Germline lookup yields CDR1 SQVTM and CDR2 ANQGSEA. The CDR3 runs to 13 residues. Trimming took 4 bases from V and 4 from J, leaving 12 bases between them. Methods used by the authors: Cell counts per sample came from amplifying reference gene primers. Repertoires were generated with immunoSEQ multiplex PCR, while TCRdb's copy carries only in-frame clones and drops some. Clone size and V and J calls were adopted from that table, with D and trimming inferred from the DNA. Among around 200,000 clones listed, about 86% were seen once.

The sequenced sample consisted of PBMCs or T cells enriched from blood (not recorded which). The chain has TRBV29-1 and TRBJ2-3, with D uncertain. This receptor was obtained from a woman aged 25 to 39 who had been exposed to COVID-19. The CDR3 reads CSVALSLSDTQYF. As DNA, the CDR3 is TGCAGCGTTGCCCTTTCTCTCTCAGATACGCAGTATTTT.